The clone carrying this TCR beta chain was seen a single time. Antigen unknown. Both 60 Vbeta primers and 13 Jbeta primers went into the PCR. Profiling relied on immunoSEQ multiplex PCR, and the TCRdb table lists in-frame clones only, not all of them. The sample includes fewer than 200,000 clones, less than 90% of them seen just once. This entry comes from a study of cytomegalovirus exposure and HLA in healthy donors. Study-level background: Assignment to the Caucasian-associated ancestry cluster applied to approximately 80% of the approximately 400 genotyped donors.

Overall study findings and caveats: Confirmation in vitro established that a few CMV-associated chains were specific for CMV antigens. Clonal expansion, a later analysis showed, was greater in HLA-associated TCR beta chains than in equally common others.

Material: PBMCs. This clonotype was sampled from a woman in her forties or fifties in good health and CMV-seropositive.

The CDR3, as DNA: TGTGCCAGCAGCTTATTCAGGAACACCATATATTTT. Translating gives CASSLFRNTIYF. The chain uses TRBV7-2 and TRBJ1-3; no clear D gene. Trimming shortened V by 2 bases and J by 7 bases, and 6 bases separated the two germline ends. CDR1 is SGHTA and CDR2 is FQGNSA in the germline V gene. CDR3 length equals 12 residues.